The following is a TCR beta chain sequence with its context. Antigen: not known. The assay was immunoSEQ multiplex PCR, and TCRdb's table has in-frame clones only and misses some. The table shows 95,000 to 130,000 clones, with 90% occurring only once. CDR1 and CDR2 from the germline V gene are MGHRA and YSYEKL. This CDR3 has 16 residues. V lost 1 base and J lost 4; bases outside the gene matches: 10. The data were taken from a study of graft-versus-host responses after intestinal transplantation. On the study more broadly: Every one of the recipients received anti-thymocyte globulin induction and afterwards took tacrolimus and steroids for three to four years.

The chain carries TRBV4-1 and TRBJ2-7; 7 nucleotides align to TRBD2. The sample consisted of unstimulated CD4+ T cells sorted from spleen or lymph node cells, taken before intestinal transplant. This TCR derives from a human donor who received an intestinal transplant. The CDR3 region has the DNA TGCGCCAGCAGCCAAGTATACCTAGCGGCGATGTACGAGCAGTACTTC. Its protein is CASSQVYLAAMYEQYF.